This T cell receptor beta chain was captured in a study of T cells in Graves' hyperthyroidism and ophthalmopathy. RNA transcripts yielded amplified TCR beta CDR3 regions. Initially, a first-round RT-PCR of the TCR CDR3 employed the HTBI primer set. TCRdb fed the multiplex PCR reads into MiXCR, producing one record per CDR3 protein. The sample yields hundreds of thousands of distinct CDR3 sequences, over 10% seen once. In its sample, this clonotype was seen many times. Germline loops: CDR1 KGHDR, CDR2 SFDVKD. Trimming took 5 bases from V and 7 from J, leaving 18 bases between them. The CDR3 loop spans 15 amino acids.

The sequenced sample was blood. The sequence was obtained from a woman aged 18-29 years with Graves' hyperthyroidism. V is TRBV24-1 and J is TRBJ2-3, with D possibly TRBD1 on 6 matching bases. The CDR3 DNA reads as TGTGCCACCAGTGCCCCGAGGCAGGGGTCAAATACGCAGTATTTT. The encoded protein is CATSAPRQGSNTQYF.